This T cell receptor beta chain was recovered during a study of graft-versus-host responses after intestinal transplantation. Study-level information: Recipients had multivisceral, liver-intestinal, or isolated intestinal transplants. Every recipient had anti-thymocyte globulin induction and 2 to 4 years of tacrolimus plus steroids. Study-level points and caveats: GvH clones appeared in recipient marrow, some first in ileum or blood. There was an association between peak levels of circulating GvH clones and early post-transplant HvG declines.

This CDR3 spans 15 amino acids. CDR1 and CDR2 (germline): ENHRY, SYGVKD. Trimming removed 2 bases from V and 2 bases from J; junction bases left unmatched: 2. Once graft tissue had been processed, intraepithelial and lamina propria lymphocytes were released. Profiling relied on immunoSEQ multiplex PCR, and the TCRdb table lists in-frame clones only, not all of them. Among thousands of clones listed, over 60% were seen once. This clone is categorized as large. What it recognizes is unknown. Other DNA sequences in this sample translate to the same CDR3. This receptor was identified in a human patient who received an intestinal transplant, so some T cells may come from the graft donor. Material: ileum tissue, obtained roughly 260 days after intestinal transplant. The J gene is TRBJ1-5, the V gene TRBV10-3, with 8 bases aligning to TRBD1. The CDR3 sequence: CAISEMGQGNQPQHF. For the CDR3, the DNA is TGTGCCATCAGTGAGATGGGACAGGGCAATCAGCCCCAGCATTTT.